Ten or more counts support the clone carrying this T cell receptor (beta chain). TCRdb independently ran MiXCR on the RT-PCR reads; one entry per CDR3 protein. The table records a few hundred thousand distinct CDR3 sequences, 11% of them present only once. Trimming shortened V by 2 bases and J by 1 base, and 9 bases separated the two germline ends. The germline V gene encodes CDR1 SGHRS and CDR2 YFSETQ. This CDR3 region has 14 residues. This entry is derived from a study of response to subunit inactivated influenza vaccine. The same data also contributed to another study, on T cells expressing NK-cell markers. This second study notes: What made the TCR beta cDNA was 5'RACE template switching with UMIs. Seven sequenced donors out of eight were HCMV-seropositive, one seronegative. In several experiments, sorting was confined to alpha-beta TCR T cells through use of an anti-gamma-delta TCR antibody. These clonotypes, the leaders elsewhere, also led the CD3+CD56-NKG2C+ fraction in several donors.

The sample consisted of PBMCs from blood, taken on the day of vaccination. The TCR sequence derives from a man aged 50 to 59 who received an inactivated influenza vaccine. The V call is TRBV5-1, the J call TRBJ1-1; D not resolved. The CDR3 loop is CASSLSRQNTEAFF. In DNA, the CDR3 is TGCGCCAGCAGCTTAAGCAGGCAGAACACTGAAGCTTTCTTT.